The text below deals with one T cell receptor beta chain. The specificity of this receptor is unknown. No base qualities exist here, and no much larger clone lies one base off it. Ophthalmopathy patients had moderately to severely active disease, Clinical Activity Score of at least 3, NOSPECS grade of at least 4, and duration under 3 months. Patients with uncontrolled infections, other autoimmune diseases, pregnancy or lactation were excluded. Diagnoses relied on clinical symptoms, serum thyroxine and TRAb, thyroid ultrasound and orbital computed tomography. PBMCs were isolated from more than 9 ml of fresh peripheral blood by Ficoll-Paque density gradient centrifugation. Total RNA was extracted with Trizol reagent, and quality was checked on an Agilent 2100 Bioanalyzer. The TCR beta CDR3 regions were amplified from RNA transcripts. For the first round of RT-PCR on the TCR CDR3, the HTBI primer set was used together with the Qiagen OneStep RT-PCR kit. The libraries were constructed in a second round of multiplex PCR and then size-selected and purified. Libraries were sequenced paired-end with 100 bp reads on an Illumina HiSeq2000. The paper's data handling went like this. Raw data were processed with SOAPnuke, discarding reads with adapters, uncalled bases, mean Phred below 15, or no exact constant-primer or identifier match. COPE v1.2.5 was used to merge the high-quality paired reads, and each unique nucleotide sequence was defined as a clonotype. MiTCR v1.1 was used to align clonotypes to the IMGT TRBV, TRBD and TRBJ reference segments. The analysis included only V-J combinations with a frequency above 0.0001, which together covered about 99% of the repertoires. A TCS score was defined as the ratio of F50 (clonal expansion) to E x V (chaos), with BLOSUM62-based TCRdist applied between CDR3 peptides within each V-J. Welch's t-statistics and random forest reduced 500 to 650 V-J features to roughly 13, which were used in a naive Bayes classifier (R e1071). TCRdb took the public reads, trimmed them with fastp at Q25, ran MiXCR for clone calling and kept in-frame beta chains. Every CDR3 protein is listed once, alongside the most common genes and DNA of its rows. For this entry, the V and J calls and clone size follow TCRdb and not the study's own pipeline. Within this sample are around 600,000 distinct CDR3 sequences, with 13% to 15% of them counted one time only. Roughly 7.1% of the sample goes to the ten largest clones.

This entry belongs to a study of T cells in Graves' hyperthyroidism and ophthalmopathy (dated by TCRdb to 2018 to 2020). Some background on the complete study: Peripheral blood samples were taken at the time of initial diagnosis, prior to any treatment. Whether ophthalmopathy could be predicted prospectively was tested in an independent validation cohort made up of 18 to 20 hyperthyroidism patients plus 17 patients who later progressed to ophthalmopathy. To identify distinguishing TCR V-J signatures, a discovery cohort of about 95 patients was used, comprising 43 with Graves' ophthalmopathy and around 60 with stable Graves' hyperthyroidism. In addition, the study compared T-cell repertoires in thyroid tissue and in blood from about 6 Graves' hyperthyroidism patients. After sampling, hyperthyroidism patients received methimazole starting at 30 mg daily, and ophthalmopathy patients received high-dose intravenous methylprednisolone. The paper describes TCR Vbeta CDR3 sequencing of 140 or so peripheral blood samples, made up of roughly 40 ophthalmopathy patients, roughly 80 hyperthyroidism patients and some 17 progressor patients. The approximately 97 discovery patients were randomly divided into training and test sets at a 7:3 ratio. What the study reported, not specific to this receptor: Blood samples also contained most of the expanded thyroid clonotypes (frequency above 0.001), which suggests that blood repertoires may reflect thyroid immune responses. A 13 V-J signature model separated ophthalmopathy from stable hyperthyroidism, with approximately 87% sensitivity and roughly 81% specificity in cross-validation and 80%/75% in testing. In validation, the model predicted progression to ophthalmopathy with approximately 71% sensitivity and about 73% specificity, a median of 6.5 months before onset. Sample size was not statistically predetermined, and blinding of investigators to group allocation was not performed.

V is reduced by 1 base and J by 4 bases, leaving a spacing of 11 bases between them. CDR1 and CDR2 (LGHNA, YSLEER) derive from the germline V gene. Including cysteine and phenylalanine, the CDR3 has 14 amino acids. The kept DNA is CDR3 alone, 42 bases in frame from the first base. Specimen: blood. Here the chain combines TRBV4-3 and TRBJ2-7, with the D gene not confidently named. The source of this sequence is a woman between 18 and 29 years old with Graves' ophthalmopathy. The nucleotide sequence reads as follows: TGCGCCAGCAGCCAAGGGTGGTTGGGGTACGAGCAGTACTTC. This is translated as CASSQGWLGYEQYF.